This T cell receptor (beta chain) was documented in a study of T-cell memory formation after mild COVID-19. MiXCR, applied by TCRdb to the 5' RACE reads, yields one record per CDR3 protein. The repertoire holds approximately 290,000 distinct CDR3 sequences, with just under 20% as singletons. This CDR3 is 16 amino acids long. Germline V gene sequence: CDR1 MGHRA, CDR2 YSYEKL. The germline V and J ends were trimmed by 3 bases and 0 bases, with 15 bases remaining between them. J is TRBJ2-7 and V is TRBV4-1; D is unresolved. Sequenced: PBMCs or a T cell subset sorted from them (not recorded which). This TCR was recovered from a man aged 18 to 29 who had mild COVID-19 (a few samples of this study predate the infection). Cell type and time point are not known. CDR3 nucleotide sequence: TGCGCCAGCAGCCACCTGGTGACGCTGAGCTCCTACGAGCAGTACTTC. It codes for CASSHLVTLSSYEQYF.